This entry describes one TCR beta chain. The antigen it recognizes is unknown. Base quality data are lacking; no much larger clone is found one base away. Every donor in the study was a healthy Caucasian. Miltenyi CD45RO+ enrichment and human naive T-cell isolation kits were used to isolate memory (CD45RO+) and naive T cells from PBMC. This sample stems from a study of identical twins (dated by TCRdb to the mid-2010s). Concerning the study at large: TCR alpha and beta repertoires from monozygotic twins, unrelated adults of various ages and cord blood were deep-sequenced to test whether fetal clonotypes persist. To rule out contamination, replicate twin experiments were performed at different times with different library preparation protocols.

Libraries came from 5' RACE. The sequencer was an Illumina HiSeq 2000. A universal primer binding site was introduced by template switching, and a unique molecular identifier was present in the final cDNA, enabling accurate counting of TCR cDNA molecules. Specific primers in the conserved constant-segment region were used to synthesize first-strand cDNA for the TCR alpha and beta chains. To control for contamination, every cDNA library carried two barcodes: a SMART-Mk sample barcode plus Illumina barcodes. TruSeq adapter sequences and Illumina sample barcodes were added in two successive PCR steps. The TCR alpha and beta cDNA libraries were sequenced on the Illumina HiSeq platform using custom primers. The authors' pipeline ran thus. Unique molecular identifiers were extracted from raw reads with MiGEC, and CDR3 positions were determined with MiXCR. Recombination models were inferred per individual with the repgenHMM and IGoR tools using an EM algorithm. The analysis of shared clonotypes was done with the tcR package in R, with sharing normalized by the product of cloneset sizes. To study raw recombination without the effects of thymic and clonal selection, out-of-frame nonproductive sequences were analyzed. The raw public data were reprocessed by TCRdb itself: fastp quality trimming at Q25, MiXCR clonotype calling, in-frame beta chains only. Rows matching on CDR3 protein sequence are summarized as one entry with the most common DNA and genes. TCRdb, rather than the study authors, made the V and J calls. Here the sample has approximately 240,000 distinct CDR3 sequences; roughly an eighth occur a single time. The ten largest clonotypes hold 7% to 9% of the sample.

The paper as a whole reports these results and caveats: The excess sharing between twins in beta out-of-frame sequences was weaker because fewer shared sequences reduced the signal-to-noise ratio. Zero-insertion analyses could be partly confounded by invariant T cells such as MAIT and iNKT, although diverse VJ usage argued against such confounding for most clonotypes. Fewer insertions were carried by abundant cord blood beta clonotypes, a similar but weaker trend appeared in young adult naive repertoires, and no such trend appeared in memory repertoires. In monozygotic twins, out-of-frame TCR alpha sharing was systematically underestimated by recombination models, although the models agreed with sharing between unrelated individuals. Because the same donors could not be followed over many years, the conclusions depended on cross-sectional statistical analysis. Compared with coincidental sharing between unrelated individuals, an excess of low generation-probability sequences was observed among out-of-frame TCR alpha sequences shared between twins.

For CDR1 and CDR2, the germline V gene lists SGHDN and FVKESK. Trimming takes 0 bases from V and 1 base from J, and the germline ends sit 6 bases apart. Counted from cysteine to phenylalanine, this CDR3 has 14 amino acids. Just the 42-base CDR3 DNA is kept, in frame starting at base 1. The V and J genes are TRBV14 and TRBJ2-5; no confident D gene assignment can be made. This receptor was taken from a woman under 30 in good health. Material for sequencing was memory (CD45RO+) T cells sorted from blood. The cell subset or site label corresponds to: CD45RO+ enriched T cells. The CDR3 region reads CASSQELAQETQYF. The DNA reads TGTGCCAGCAGCCAAGAACTCGCCCAAGAGACCCAGTACTTC.